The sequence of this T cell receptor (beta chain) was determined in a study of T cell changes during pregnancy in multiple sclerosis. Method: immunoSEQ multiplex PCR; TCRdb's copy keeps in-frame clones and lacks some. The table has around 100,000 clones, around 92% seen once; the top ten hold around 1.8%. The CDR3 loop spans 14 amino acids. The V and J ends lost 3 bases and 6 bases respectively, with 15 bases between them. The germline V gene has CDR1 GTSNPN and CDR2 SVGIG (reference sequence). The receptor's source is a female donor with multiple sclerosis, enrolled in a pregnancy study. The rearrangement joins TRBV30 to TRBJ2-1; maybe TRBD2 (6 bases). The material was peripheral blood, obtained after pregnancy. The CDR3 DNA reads TGTGCCTGGAGAGTGGGACTCGAAGGCAATGAGCAGTTCTTC. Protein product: CAWRVGLEGNEQFF.